Below, one T cell receptor beta chain is given with its context. This clonotype has only a few counts. Its antigen is still unknown. No much larger clonotype is one base removed from it; base qualities were not supplied. The data were obtained in a study of identical twins (TCRdb year 2016). Study-wide context: The study deep-sequenced TCR alpha and beta repertoires from monozygotic twins, unrelated adults of various ages and cord blood to test whether fetal clonotypes persist. Replicate twin experiments were performed at different times using different library preparation protocols to rule out contamination.

Between the V and J ends, shortened by 4 bases and 3 bases respectively, the junction contains 16 bases. CDR1 and CDR2 were assigned from the germline V gene as SGHRS and YFSETQ. The CDR3, from cysteine to phenylalanine, totals 15 residues. The only DNA kept is the CDR3, 45 bases in frame from the first base. The paper's findings and limits, for the study overall: Compared with coincidental sharing between unrelated individuals, out-of-frame TCR alpha sequences shared between twins had an excess of sequences with low generation probability. In monozygotic twins, out-of-frame TCR alpha sharing was systematically underestimated by recombination models, although the models agreed with sharing between unrelated individuals. Zero-insertion analyses could be partly confounded by invariant T cells such as MAIT and iNKT, although diverse VJ usage argued against such confounding for most clonotypes. The excess sharing between twins in beta out-of-frame sequences was weaker because fewer shared sequences reduced the signal-to-noise ratio. Abundant cord blood beta clonotypes carried fewer insertions; young adult naive repertoires showed a weaker similar trend, while memory repertoires showed none. Conclusions relied on cross-sectional statistical analysis, since the same donors could not be followed over many years.

All donors were healthy Caucasians. The twin cohort comprised three pairs of female monozygotic twins, all aged about 18 to 29 years. The RNA used for TCR libraries was isolated from peripheral blood mononuclear cells. Receptor libraries were prepared by 5' RACE. Sequencer: Illumina HiSeq 2000. A universal primer binding site was added through template switching, and the final cDNA carried a unique molecular identifier so that TCR cDNA molecules could be counted accurately. Specific primers in the conserved constant-segment region were used to synthesize first-strand cDNA for the TCR alpha and beta chains. Each cDNA library was double barcoded, with a SMART-Mk sample barcode plus Illumina barcodes, to control for contamination. TruSeq adapter sequences and Illumina sample barcodes were added in two successive PCR steps. TCR alpha and beta cDNA libraries were sequenced on the Illumina HiSeq platform with custom primers. The study's own analysis went as follows. Raw reads were processed with MiGEC to extract unique molecular identifiers, and MiXCR was used to determine CDR3 positions. Recombination models were inferred per individual with the repgenHMM and IGoR tools using an EM algorithm. Shared clonotype analysis was performed with the tcR package in R, normalizing sharing by the product of cloneset sizes. Out-of-frame nonproductive sequences were analyzed to study raw recombination free of thymic and clonal selection effects. TCRdb took the public reads, trimmed them with fastp at Q25, ran MiXCR for clone calling and kept in-frame beta chains. A single entry per CDR3 protein holds the most common genes and DNA from its merged rows. V and J calls and clone size were set by TCRdb, not the authors. The sample yields some 590,000 distinct CDR3 sequences; approximately 10% were counted once. The ten largest account for more than 2.5% of the sample.

This same sample was also part of a study on yellow fever vaccine responses in identical twins. The second paper states: According to the authors, the vaccine-induced T cell response in identical twins seemed to be partly convergent and partly specific to each individual. In identical twins, the study followed T cell clones that responded to the vaccine with precision.

In this chain, TRBV5-1 is recombined with TRBJ2-5; the D region possibly corresponds to TRBD1 (5 bases align). The sequenced material came from PBMCs. The clonotype originates from a woman aged 18-30 years in good health. The nucleotide sequence reads TGCGCCAGCAGCGTTACAGGTCGCTCAGAAGAGACCCAGTACTTC. Translated, this is CASSVTGRSEETQYF.